This T cell receptor (beta chain) appears in the sequencing data of a study of breast tumors, draining lymph nodes, adjacent tissues. TCRdb independently ran MiXCR on the multiplex PCR reads; one entry per CDR3 protein. The data hold over 60,000 distinct CDR3 sequences, with around three fifths observed a single time. The CDR3 has 11 residues. V was clipped by 7 bases and J by 5 bases, with 9 bases between them. Germline V CDR1 and CDR2: MNHEY, SVGAGI. This clonotype was counted many times. Sequencing was carried out using breast tumor tissue. The chain joins TRBV6-5 to TRBJ2-7, with D unclear. The sequence was collected from a female donor with breast cancer. Some clones in this sample may be carry-over from other donors' samples. CDR3 nucleotide sequence: TGTGCCAGCACACTCCGTAACGAGCAGTACTTC. Encoded protein: CASTLRNEQYF.